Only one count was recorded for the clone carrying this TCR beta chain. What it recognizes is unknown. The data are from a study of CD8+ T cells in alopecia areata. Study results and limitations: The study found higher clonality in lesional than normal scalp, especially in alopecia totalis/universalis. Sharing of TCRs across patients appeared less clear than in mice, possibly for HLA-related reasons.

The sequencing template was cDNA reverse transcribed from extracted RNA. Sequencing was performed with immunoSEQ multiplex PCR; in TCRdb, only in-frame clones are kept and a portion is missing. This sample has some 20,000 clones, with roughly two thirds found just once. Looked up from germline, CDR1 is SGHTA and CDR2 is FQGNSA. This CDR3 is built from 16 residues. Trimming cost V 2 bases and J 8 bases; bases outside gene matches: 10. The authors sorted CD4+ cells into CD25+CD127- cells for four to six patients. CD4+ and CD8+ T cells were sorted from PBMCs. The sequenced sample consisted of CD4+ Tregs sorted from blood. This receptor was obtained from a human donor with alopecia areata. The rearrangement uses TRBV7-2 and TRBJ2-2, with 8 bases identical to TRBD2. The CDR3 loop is CASSLLEGLGVGELFF. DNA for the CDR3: TGTGCCAGCAGCTTATTGGAGGGACTAGGTGTAGGGGAGCTGTTTTTT.